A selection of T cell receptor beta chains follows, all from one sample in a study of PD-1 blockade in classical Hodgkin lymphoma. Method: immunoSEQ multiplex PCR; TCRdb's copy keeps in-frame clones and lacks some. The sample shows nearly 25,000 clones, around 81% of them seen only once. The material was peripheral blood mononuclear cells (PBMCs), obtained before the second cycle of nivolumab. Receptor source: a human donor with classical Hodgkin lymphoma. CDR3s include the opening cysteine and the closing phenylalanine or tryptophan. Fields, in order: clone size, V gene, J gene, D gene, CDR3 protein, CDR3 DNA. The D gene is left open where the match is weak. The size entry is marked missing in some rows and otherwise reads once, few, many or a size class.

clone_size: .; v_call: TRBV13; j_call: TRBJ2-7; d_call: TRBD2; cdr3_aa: CASSPGLAGGIAYEQYF; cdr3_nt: TGTGCCAGCAGCCCCGGACTAGCGGGAGGGATCGCCTACGAGCAGTACTTC
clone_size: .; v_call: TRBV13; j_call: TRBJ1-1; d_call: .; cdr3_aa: CASSFASGWAFF; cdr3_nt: TGTGCCAGCAGCTTTGCTTCGGGTTGGGCTTTCTTT
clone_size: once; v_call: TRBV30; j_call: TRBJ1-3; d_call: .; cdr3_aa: CAWSGRGSGNTIYF; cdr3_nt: TGTGCCTGGAGTGGCAGGGGCTCTGGAAACACCATATATTTT
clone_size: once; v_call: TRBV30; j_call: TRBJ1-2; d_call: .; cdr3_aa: CAWSVPAGVRNGYTF; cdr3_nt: TGTGCCTGGAGTGTACCGGCAGGGGTCCGGAATGGCTACACCTTC
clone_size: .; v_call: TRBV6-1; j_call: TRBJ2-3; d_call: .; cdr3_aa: CASSITGTDTQYF; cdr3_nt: TGTGCCAGCAGTATAACTGGCACAGATACGCAGTATTTT
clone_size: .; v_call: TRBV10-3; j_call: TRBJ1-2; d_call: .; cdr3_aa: CAAGDTANYGYTF; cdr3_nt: TGTGCCGCCGGGGACACCGCTAACTATGGCTACACCTTC
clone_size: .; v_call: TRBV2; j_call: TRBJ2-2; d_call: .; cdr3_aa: CASSGWGQNTGELFF; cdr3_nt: TGTGCCAGCAGCGGTTGGGGACAGAACACCGGGGAGCTGTTTTTT
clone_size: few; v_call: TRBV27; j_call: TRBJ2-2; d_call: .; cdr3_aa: CASKPRLPGELFF; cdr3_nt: TGTGCCAGCAAGCCCCGACTCCCCGGGGAGCTGTTTTTT
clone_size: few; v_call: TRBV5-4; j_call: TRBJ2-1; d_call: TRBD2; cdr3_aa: CASSPSGTRHYNEQFF; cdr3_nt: TGTGCCAGCAGCCCCTCCGGGACTAGACACTACAATGAGCAGTTCTTC
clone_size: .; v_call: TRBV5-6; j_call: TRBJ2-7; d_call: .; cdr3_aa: CASSNTGRYEQYF; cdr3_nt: TGTGCCAGCAGTAATACAGGGCGCTACGAGCAGTACTTC
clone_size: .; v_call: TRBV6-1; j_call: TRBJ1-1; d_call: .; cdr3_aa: CASSANGRGRYTEAFF; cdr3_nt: TGTGCCAGCAGTGCCAATGGACGTGGGCGCTACACTGAAGCTTTCTTT
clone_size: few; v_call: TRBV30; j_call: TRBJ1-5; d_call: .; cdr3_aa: CAWSVKYQPQHF; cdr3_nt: TGTGCCTGGAGCGTAAAGTATCAGCCCCAGCATTTT
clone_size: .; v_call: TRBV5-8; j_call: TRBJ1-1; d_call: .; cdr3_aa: CASIPRTRDTEAFF; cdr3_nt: TGTGCCAGCATCCCAAGGACCCGGGACACTGAAGCTTTCTTT
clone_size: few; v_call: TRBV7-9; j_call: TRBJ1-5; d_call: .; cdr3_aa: CASSLGPGFNQPQHF; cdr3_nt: TGTGCCAGCAGCCTGGGGCCAGGTTTCAATCAGCCCCAGCATTTT
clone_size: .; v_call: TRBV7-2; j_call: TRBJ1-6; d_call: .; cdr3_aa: CASSLFWGRDSPLHF; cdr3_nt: TGTGCCAGCAGCTTATTCTGGGGCAGAGATTCACCCCTCCACTTT
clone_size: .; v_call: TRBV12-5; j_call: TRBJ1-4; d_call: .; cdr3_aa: CASGLVGQAGVKLFF; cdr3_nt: TGTGCTAGTGGTTTGGTCGGGCAGGCGGGAGTAAAACTGTTTTTT